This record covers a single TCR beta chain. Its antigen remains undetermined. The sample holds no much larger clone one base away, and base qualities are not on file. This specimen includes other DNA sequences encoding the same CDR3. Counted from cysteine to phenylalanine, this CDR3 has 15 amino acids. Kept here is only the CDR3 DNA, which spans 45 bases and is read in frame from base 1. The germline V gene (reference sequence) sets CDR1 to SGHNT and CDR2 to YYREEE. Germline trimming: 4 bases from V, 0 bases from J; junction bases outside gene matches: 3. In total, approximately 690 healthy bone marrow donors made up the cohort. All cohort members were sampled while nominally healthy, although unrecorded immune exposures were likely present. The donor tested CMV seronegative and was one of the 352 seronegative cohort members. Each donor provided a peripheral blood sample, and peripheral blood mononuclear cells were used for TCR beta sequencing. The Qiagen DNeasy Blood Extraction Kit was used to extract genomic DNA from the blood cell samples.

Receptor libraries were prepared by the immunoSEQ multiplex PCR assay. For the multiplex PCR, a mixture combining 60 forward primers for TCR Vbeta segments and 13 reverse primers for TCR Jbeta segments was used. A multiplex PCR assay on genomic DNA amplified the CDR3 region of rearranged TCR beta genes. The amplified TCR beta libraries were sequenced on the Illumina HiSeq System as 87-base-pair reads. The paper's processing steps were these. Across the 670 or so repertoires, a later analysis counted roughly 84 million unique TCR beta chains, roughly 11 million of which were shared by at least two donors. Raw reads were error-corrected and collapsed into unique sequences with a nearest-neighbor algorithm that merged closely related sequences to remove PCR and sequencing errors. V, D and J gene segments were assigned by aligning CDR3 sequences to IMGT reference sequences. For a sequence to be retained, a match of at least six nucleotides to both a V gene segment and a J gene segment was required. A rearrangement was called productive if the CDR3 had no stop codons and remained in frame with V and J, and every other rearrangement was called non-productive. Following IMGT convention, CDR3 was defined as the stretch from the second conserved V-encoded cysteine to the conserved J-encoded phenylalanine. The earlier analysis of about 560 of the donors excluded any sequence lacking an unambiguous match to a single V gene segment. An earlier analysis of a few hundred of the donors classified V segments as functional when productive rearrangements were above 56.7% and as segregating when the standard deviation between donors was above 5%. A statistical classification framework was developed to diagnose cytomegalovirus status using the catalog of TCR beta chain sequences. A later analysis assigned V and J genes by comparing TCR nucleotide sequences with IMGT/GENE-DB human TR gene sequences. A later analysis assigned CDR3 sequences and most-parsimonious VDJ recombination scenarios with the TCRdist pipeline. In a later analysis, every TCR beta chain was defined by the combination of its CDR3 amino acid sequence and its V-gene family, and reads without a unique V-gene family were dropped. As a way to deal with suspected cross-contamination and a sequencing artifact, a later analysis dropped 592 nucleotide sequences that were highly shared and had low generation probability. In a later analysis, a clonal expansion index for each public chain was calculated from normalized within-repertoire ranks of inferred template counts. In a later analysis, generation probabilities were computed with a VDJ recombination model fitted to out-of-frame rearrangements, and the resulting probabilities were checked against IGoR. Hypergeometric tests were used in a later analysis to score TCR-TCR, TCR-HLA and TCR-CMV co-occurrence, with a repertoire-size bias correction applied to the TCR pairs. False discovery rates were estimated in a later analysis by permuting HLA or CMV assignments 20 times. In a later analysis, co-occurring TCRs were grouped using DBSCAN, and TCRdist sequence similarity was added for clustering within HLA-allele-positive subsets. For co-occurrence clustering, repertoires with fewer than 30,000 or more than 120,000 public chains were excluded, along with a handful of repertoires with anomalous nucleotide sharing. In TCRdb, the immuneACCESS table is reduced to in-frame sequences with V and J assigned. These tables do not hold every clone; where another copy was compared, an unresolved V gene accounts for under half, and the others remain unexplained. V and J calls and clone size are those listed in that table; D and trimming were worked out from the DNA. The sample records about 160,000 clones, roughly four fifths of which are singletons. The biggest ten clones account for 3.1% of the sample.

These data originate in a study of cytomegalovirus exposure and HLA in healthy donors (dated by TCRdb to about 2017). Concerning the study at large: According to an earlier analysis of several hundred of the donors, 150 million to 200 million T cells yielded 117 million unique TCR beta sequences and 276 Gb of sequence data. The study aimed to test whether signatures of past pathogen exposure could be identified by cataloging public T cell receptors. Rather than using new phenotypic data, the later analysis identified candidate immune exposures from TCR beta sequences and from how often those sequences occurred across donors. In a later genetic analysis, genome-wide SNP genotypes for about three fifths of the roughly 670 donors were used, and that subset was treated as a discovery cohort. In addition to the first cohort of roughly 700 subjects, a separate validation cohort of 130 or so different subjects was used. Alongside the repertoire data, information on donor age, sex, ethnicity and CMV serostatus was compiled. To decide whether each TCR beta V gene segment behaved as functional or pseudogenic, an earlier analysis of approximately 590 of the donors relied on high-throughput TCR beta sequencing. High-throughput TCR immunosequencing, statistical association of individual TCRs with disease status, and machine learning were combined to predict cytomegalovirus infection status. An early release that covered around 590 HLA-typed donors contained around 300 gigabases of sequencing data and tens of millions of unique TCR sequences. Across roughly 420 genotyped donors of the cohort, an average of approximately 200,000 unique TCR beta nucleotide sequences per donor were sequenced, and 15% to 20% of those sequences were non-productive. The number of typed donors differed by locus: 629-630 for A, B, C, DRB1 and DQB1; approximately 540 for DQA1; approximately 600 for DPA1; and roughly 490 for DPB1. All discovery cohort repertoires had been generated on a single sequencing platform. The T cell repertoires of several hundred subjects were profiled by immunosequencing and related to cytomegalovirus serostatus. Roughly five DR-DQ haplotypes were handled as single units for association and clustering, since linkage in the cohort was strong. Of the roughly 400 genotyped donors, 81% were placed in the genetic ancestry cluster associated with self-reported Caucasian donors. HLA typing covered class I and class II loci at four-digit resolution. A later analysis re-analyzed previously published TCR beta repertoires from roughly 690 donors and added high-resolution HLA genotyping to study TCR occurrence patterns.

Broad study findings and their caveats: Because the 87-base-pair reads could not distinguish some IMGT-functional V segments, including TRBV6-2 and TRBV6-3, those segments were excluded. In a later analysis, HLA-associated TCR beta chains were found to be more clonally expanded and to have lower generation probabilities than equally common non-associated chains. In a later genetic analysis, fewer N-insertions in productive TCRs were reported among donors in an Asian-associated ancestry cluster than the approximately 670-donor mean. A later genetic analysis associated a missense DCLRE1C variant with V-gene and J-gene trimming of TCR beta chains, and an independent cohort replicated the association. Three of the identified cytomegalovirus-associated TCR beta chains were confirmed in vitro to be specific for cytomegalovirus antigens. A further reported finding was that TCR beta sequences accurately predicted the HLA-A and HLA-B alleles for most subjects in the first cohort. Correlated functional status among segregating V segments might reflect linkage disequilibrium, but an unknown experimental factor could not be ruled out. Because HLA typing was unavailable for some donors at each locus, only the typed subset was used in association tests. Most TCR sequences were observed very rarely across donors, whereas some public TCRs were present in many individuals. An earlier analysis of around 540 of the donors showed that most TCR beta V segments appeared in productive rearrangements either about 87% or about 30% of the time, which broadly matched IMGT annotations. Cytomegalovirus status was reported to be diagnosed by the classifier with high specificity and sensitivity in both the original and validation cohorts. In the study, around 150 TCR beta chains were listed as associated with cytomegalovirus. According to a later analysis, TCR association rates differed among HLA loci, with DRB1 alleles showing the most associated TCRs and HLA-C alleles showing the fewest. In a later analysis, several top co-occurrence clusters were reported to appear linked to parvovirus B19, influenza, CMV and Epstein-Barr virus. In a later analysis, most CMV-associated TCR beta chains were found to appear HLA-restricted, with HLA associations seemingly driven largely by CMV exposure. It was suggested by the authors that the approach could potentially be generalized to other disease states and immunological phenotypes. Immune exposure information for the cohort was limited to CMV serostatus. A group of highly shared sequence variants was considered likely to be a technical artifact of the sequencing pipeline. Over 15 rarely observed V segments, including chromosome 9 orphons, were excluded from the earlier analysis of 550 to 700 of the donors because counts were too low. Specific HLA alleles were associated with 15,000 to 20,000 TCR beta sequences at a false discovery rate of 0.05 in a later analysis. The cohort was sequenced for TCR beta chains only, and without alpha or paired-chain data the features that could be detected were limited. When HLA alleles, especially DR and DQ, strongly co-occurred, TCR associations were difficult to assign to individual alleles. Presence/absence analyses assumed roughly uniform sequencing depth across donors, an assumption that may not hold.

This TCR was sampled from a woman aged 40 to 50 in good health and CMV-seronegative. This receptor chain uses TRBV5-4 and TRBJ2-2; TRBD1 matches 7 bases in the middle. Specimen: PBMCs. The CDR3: CASSRTGANTGELFF. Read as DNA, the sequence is TGTGCCAGCAGCCGGACAGGAGCGAACACCGGGGAGCTGTTTTTT.